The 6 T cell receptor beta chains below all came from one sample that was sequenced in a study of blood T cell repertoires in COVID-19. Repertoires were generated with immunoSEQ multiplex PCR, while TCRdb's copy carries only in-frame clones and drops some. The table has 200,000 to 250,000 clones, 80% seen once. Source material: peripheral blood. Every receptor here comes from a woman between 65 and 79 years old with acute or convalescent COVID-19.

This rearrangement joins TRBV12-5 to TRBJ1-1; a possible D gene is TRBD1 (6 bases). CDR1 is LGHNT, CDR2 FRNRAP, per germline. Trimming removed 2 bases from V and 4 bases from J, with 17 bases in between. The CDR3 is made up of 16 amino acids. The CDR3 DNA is TGTGCTAGTGGTTTGCCACGCGGGGGGGCGATCACTGAAGCTTTCTTT. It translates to CASGLPRGGAITEAFF.

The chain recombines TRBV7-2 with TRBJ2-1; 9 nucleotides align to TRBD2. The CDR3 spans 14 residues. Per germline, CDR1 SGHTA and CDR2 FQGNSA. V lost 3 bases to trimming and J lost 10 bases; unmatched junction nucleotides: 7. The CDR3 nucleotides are TGTGCCAGCAGCTTTGGCGGGGGGGCCAGGGAGCAGTTCTTC. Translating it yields CASSFGGGAREQFF.

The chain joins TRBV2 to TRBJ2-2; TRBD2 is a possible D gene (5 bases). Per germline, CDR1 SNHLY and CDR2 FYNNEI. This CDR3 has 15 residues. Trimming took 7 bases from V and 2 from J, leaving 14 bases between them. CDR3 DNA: TGTGCCAGCATTGGGTCGGGGTTCAACACCGGGGAGCTGTTTTTT. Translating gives CASIGSGFNTGELFF. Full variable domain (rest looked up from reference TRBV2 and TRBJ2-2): EPEVTQTPSHQVTQMGQEVILRCVPISNHLYFYWYRQILGQKVEFLVSFYNNEISEKSEIFDDQFSVERPDGSNFTLKIRSTKLEDSAMYFCASIGSGFNTGELFFGEGSRLTVL.

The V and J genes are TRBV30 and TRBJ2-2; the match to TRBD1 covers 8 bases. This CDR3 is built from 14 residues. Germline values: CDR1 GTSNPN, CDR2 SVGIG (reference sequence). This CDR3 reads CGADRGRNTGELFF. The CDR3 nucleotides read TGTGGGGCCGACAGGGGCCGAAACACCGGGGAGCTGTTTTTT.

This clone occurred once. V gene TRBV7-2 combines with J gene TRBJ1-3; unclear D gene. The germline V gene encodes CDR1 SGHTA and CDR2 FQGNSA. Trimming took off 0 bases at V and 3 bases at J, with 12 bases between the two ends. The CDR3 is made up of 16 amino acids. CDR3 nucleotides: TGTGCCAGCAGCTTAGCGCGGGGTGGAGGTGGAAACACCATATATTTT. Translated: CASSLARGGGGNTIYF.

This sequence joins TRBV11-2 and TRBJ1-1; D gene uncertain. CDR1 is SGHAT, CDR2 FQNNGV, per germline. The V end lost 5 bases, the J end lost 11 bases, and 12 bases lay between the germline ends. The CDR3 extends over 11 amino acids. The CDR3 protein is CASSITPRAFF. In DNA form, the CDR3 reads TGTGCCAGCAGCATAACGCCCAGGGCTTTCTTT.